The rows below give T cell receptor beta chains drawn from one sample of a study of blood T cell repertoires in COVID-19. TCRdb keeps only in-frame clones here, not all; method: immunoSEQ multiplex PCR. This sample has tens of thousands of clones; roughly four fifths occur once, and the top ten carry less than 25%. Sequenced input: peripheral blood. The receptors were sampled from a human donor in a cohort sampled during active COVID-19. The CDR3 runs from the conserved cysteine through the conserved F or W. Each record gives: V gene, clone size, CDR3 protein. Some rows mark clone size as missing; the rest say once, few, many or name a class of expanded clone.

v_gene: TRBV19; abundance: -; CDR3aa: CASSIRGRGYGSGNQPQHF
v_gene: TRBV2; abundance: -; CDR3aa: CASSTTGDQPQHF
v_gene: TRBV10-2; abundance: -; CDR3aa: CASRARGYEQYF
v_gene: TRBV28; abundance: -; CDR3aa: CASRLTGLSQGAGANVLTF
v_gene: TRBV7-8; abundance: -; CDR3aa: CASSLAGRGYGYTF
v_gene: TRBV2; abundance: few; CDR3aa: CASSETGAGSPLHF
v_gene: TRBV20-1; abundance: -; CDR3aa: CSARMRGDAFF
v_gene: TRBV7-9; abundance: -; CDR3aa: CASSLLETQYF
v_gene: TRBV19; abundance: -; CDR3aa: CARPKDRGNGYTF
v_gene: TRBV5-4; abundance: -; CDR3aa: CASSHSGGARREQYF
v_gene: TRBV20-1; abundance: once; CDR3aa: CSPRGPDTQYF
v_gene: TRBV7-2; abundance: -; CDR3aa: CASSLARGLMDYGYTF
v_gene: TRBV28; abundance: -; CDR3aa: CASSSGGMDYGYTF
v_gene: TRBV28; abundance: -; CDR3aa: CASTLGGLAAYNEQFF
v_gene: TRBV5-6; abundance: -; CDR3aa: CASSLKQQGLGYEQYF
v_gene: TRBV6-5; abundance: once; CDR3aa: CASTYEGAHQPQHF
v_gene: TRBV12-3/TRBV12-4; abundance: once; CDR3aa: CASSFTRDGELFF
v_gene: TRBV6-6; abundance: -; CDR3aa: CASRPNRDGEKLFF
v_gene: TRBV4-2; abundance: -; CDR3aa: CASSQVQASGNTIYF
v_gene: TRBV19; abundance: -; CDR3aa: CASRGGYTEAFF
v_gene: TRBV7-8; abundance: -; CDR3aa: CASTIGGDTQYF
v_gene: TRBV10-3; abundance: -; CDR3aa: CAINGGGILYGYTF
v_gene: TRBV7-2; abundance: -; CDR3aa: CASSLVVTSGGGSTDTQYF
v_gene: TRBV6-6; abundance: -; CDR3aa: CASSGRDDPADTQYF
v_gene: TRBV5-1; abundance: -; CDR3aa: CASSLTLGELFF
v_gene: TRBV5-4; abundance: -; CDR3aa: CASSRQGVNSPLHF
v_gene: TRBV24-1; abundance: once; CDR3aa: CATSDPAQTGNTGELFF